The 14 T cell receptor beta chains listed next were all sequenced from one sample in a study of post-analysis software for immune sequencing data. Study-wide points: Roughly five TRBV segments appeared more often in patients than in controls, and TRBV5-6, TRBV5-1 and TRBV20-1 were among these.

Unique molecular identifiers were built into the TCR beta cDNA libraries. TCRdb called the PCR reads again in MiXCR, with one record for every CDR3 protein. The profile shows some 700,000 distinct CDR3 sequences, approximately 59% of them singletons. No antigens are known for them. Specimen: blood. The receptors come from a girl under 10 years old with multiple sclerosis.

The chain employs TRBV7-2 and TRBJ2-2; 7 bases fit TRBD1. CDR1 SGHTA and CDR2 FQGNSA come from the germline V gene. The CDR3 loop spans 16 amino acids. V gave up 3 bases and J gave up 5 bases; unmatched junction bases: 9. For the CDR3, the DNA is TGTGCCAGCAGCTTTGTTAGGGGGCCGGGGACCGGGGAGCTGTTTTTT. Translating it yields CASSFVRGPGTGELFF.

The V call is TRBV6-2 or TRBV6-3, the J call TRBJ2-7, with unresolved D. Germline V gene sequence: CDR1 MNHEY, CDR2 SVGEGT. Trimming took 8 bases from V and 4 from J, leaving 12 bases between them. The CDR3 length is 12 residues. The CDR3 is CASGIESYEQYF. The CDR3 DNA is TGTGCCAGCGGAATAGAGAGTTACGAGCAGTACTTC.

The rearrangement joins TRBV3-1 to TRBJ1-5, with D unclear. Trimming removed 4 bases at V and 0 bases at J, with 7 bases between. This CDR3 spans 14 amino acids. Germline V gene sequence: CDR1 LGHDT, CDR2 YNNKEL (reference sequence). The CDR3 DNA sequence: TGTGCCAGCAGCCCTGGTCCTAGCAATCAGCCCCAGCATTTT. Its protein is CASSPGPSNQPQHF.

The V and J genes are TRBV3-1 and TRBJ2-3; no clear D gene. Germline assignment: CDR1 LGHDT and CDR2 YNNKEL (reference sequence). The CDR3 is made up of 13 amino acids. Trimming pared 0 bases from V and 5 bases from J, leaving 6 bases between. The CDR3 coding sequence is TGTGCCAGCAGCCAAGATTATAAAGATACGCAGTATTTT. Translated, it gives CASSQDYKDTQYF.

This rearrangement joins TRBV5-1 to TRBJ2-5; D may be TRBD1 or TRBD2 (5 bases each). TRBJ2-1 explains the end of the DNA better; the J call may be wrong. The germline CDR1 and CDR2 sequences are SGHRS and YFSETQ. The length of the CDR3 is 14 residues. The CDR3 region has the DNA TGCGCCAGCAGTCCCGGGACGCAACAAGAGACCCAGTTCTTC. Amino acid sequence: CASSPGTQQETQFF.

This sequence joins TRBV21-1 and TRBJ1-4; TRBD1, the table's D call, lacks a check against the DNA. TRBV21-1 is classified as a pseudogene. The CDR3 totals 13 residues. The CDR3 sequence is CACPGATNEKLFF. CDR3 bases: TGTGCCTGCCCCGGGGCAACTAATGAAAAACTGTTTTTT.

V and J are TRBV29-1 and TRBJ2-2; D is undetermined. The V end was cut by 1 base, the J end by 1 base, with 7 bases between. The germline gives CDR1 SQVTM, CDR2 ANQGSEA. The CDR3 contains 14 residues. For the CDR3, the DNA is TGCAGCGTTGAAGCGGGCCGGAACACCGGGGAGCTGTTTTTT. Translation gives CSVEAGRNTGELFF.

The chain carries TRBV11-2 and TRBJ2-7, with no clear D. V lost 5 bases and J lost 0, with 14 bases in between. This CDR3 is 15 amino acids long. Germline V gene lookup returns CDR1 SGHAT and CDR2 FQNNGV. The CDR3 reads CASSQNWISSYEQYF. CDR3 sequence (DNA): TGTGCCAGCAGCCAAAACTGGATAAGCTCCTACGAGCAGTACTTC.

The J gene is TRBJ2-2, the V gene TRBV6-1; TRBD2 matches 8 bases. CDR3 size: 17 residues. The germline V gene has CDR1 MNHNS and CDR2 SASEGT. Germline trimming cut 7 bases from V and 3 bases from J; bases unmatched to any gene: 13. The CDR3 loop reads CASTLSRPGLDTGELFF. Here the CDR3 DNA reads TGTGCCAGCACCTTATCCCGTCCGGGACTAGACACCGGGGAGCTGTTTTTT.

The chain joins TRBV20-1 to TRBJ2-4; TRBD1 matches at 10 bases. The CDR3 has 16 amino acids. Per germline, CDR1 DFQATT and CDR2 SNEGSKA (reference sequence). V dropped 8 bases and J dropped 0; count of bases not matched to a gene: 10. The CDR3 coding sequence is TGCAGTATTCCGGGACAGGGGATATTAGCCAAAAACATTCAGTACTTC. Translation gives CSIPGQGILAKNIQYF.

This clonotype came up a few times. The genes are TRBV5-1 and TRBJ1-5; D is unresolved. V lost 0 bases to trimming and J lost 0 bases, with 7 bases between them. Per germline, CDR1 SGHRS and CDR2 YFSETQ. This CDR3 spans 15 amino acids. CDR3 coding DNA: TGCGCCAGCAGCTTGGACGGAGATAGCAATCAGCCCCAGCATTTT. Its translation: CASSLDGDSNQPQHF.

The genes are TRBV4-1 and TRBJ2-1, with 7 bases fitting TRBD2. This CDR3 spans 18 amino acids. The germline gives CDR1 MGHRA, CDR2 YSYEKL. The V segment lost 3 bases and the J segment 2 bases; nucleotides outside the gene matches: 13. Here the CDR3 reads CASSHWEWRAGTYNEQFF. DNA of the CDR3: TGCGCCAGCAGCCATTGGGAGTGGCGAGCGGGGACCTACAATGAGCAGTTCTTC.

This clonotype was counted between two and nine times. The chain is built from TRBV12-3 or TRBV12-4 and TRBJ2-3; D might be TRBD1 (6 bases). Deletions cut 7 bases from V and 5 bases from J, with 10 bases between. The CDR3 length is 12 residues. The CDR3 region is CASTSGEDTQYF. The CDR3, as DNA: TGTGCCAGCACCTCAGGGGAAGATACGCAGTATTTT.

The rearrangement uses TRBV20-1 and TRBJ1-1; 7 bases fit TRBD1. V lost 1 base and J lost 0; bases outside the gene matches: 8. Germline V gives CDR1 DFQATT, CDR2 SNEGSKA (reference sequence). The CDR3 contains 16 residues. The CDR3 here is CSARGRGWGLNTEAFF. DNA of the CDR3: TGCAGTGCTAGAGGCAGGGGGTGGGGGCTGAACACTGAAGCTTTCTTT.